The T cell receptor beta chain described here comes from a study of regulatory T cells in long-lasting Graves disease. Time point defined: newly diagnosed GD, antithyroid drugs for less than 3 months. PBMCs provided the RNA from which the TCR library was made. Study-level findings and limits: Persistent disease exhibited a predilection for TRBV28, TRBJ1-2 and TRBJ2-5. Lower TCR diversity was seen in persistent Graves' patients than in newly diagnosed ones.

On this clonotype itself: The antigen remains undetermined. A read error may explain this, as a much larger clone is one base away. Because it lacks the conserved phenylalanine or tryptophan at the end, this CDR3 is likely a read error.

Libraries of TCR beta came from iRepertoire HTBI primers plus Arm-PCR of CDR3 regions. Via MiXCR, TCRdb re-called the multiplex PCR reads, giving one row per CDR3 protein. The sample includes about 530,000 distinct CDR3 sequences, roughly 15% of them seen just once. V shed 4 bases and J shed 1 base, with 16 bases lying between them. The length of the CDR3 is 16 residues. Germline values: CDR1 SGHRS, CDR2 YFSETQ. These sequences were also reported in another study, on T cells in Graves' hyperthyroidism and ophthalmopathy.

Specimen: peripheral blood mononuclear cells (PBMCs), collected at new diagnosis, from a patient treated with antithyroid drugs. The origin of this receptor is a woman aged 35-60 years with Graves disease. This sequence joins TRBV5-1 and TRBJ2-3, with a tentative D call TRBD1 (5 bases). The CDR3 nucleotides are TGCGCCAGCAGCCTCACAGGTCCGGGCGGCACAGATACGCAGTATTCT. Protein product: CASSLTGPGGTDTQYS.